These 9 T cell receptor beta chains were all obtained from the same sample, sequenced in a study of T cell repertoires in cytomegalovirus infection. MiXCR, run by TCRdb on the reads, gives a single entry per CDR3 protein. This table holds fewer than 200,000 distinct CDR3 sequences, roughly 14% found once. The sequencing sample was made of PBMCs. These receptor sequences come from a human donor in good health (CMV status not recorded). Some clones in this sample may be carry-over from other donors' samples.

This clonotype came up many times. This chain links TRBV6-2 or TRBV6-3 with TRBJ2-7, with a tentative D call TRBD2 (5 bases). CDR1 is MNHEY, CDR2 SVGEGT, per germline. The CDR3 spans 17 residues. The V gene lost 6 bases and the J gene lost 1 base, with 22 bases spanning the gap. The CDR3 protein is CASSSPRLARDSYEQYF. The CDR3 bases are TGTGCCAGCAGCTCTCCCAGGCTGGCGAGGGATTCCTACGAGCAGTACTTC.

This clonotype was seen many times. The genes are TRBV12-3 or TRBV12-4 and TRBJ2-6; D perhaps matches TRBD1 (6 bases). There are 20 residues in the CDR3. The ends were cut back, 4 bases at V and 0 bases at J, with 22 bases in the middle. The CDR3 spells CASSSDRWTRSTSGANVLTF. The CDR3 DNA reads as TGTGCCAGCAGTTCAGACAGGTGGACCCGTTCGACCTCTGGGGCCAACGTCCTGACTTTC.

V gene TRBV29-1 combines with J gene TRBJ2-1, with a tentative D call TRBD2 (6 bases). The germline V gene encodes CDR1 SQVTM and CDR2 ANQGSEA. The CDR3 extends over 15 amino acids. Trimming cost V 6 bases and J 4 bases, with 19 bases left between them. In DNA, the CDR3 is TGCAGCGTGGGCCCCCGGGACCGGGGGTACAATGAGCAGTTCTTC. It is translated as CSVGPRDRGYNEQFF.

The J gene is TRBJ2-7, the V gene TRBV6-6, with no clear D. The germline V gene encodes CDR1 MNHNY and CDR2 SVGAGI (reference sequence). The V gene lost 8 bases and the J gene lost 3 bases, with 17 bases spanning the gap. The CDR3 totals 14 residues. CDR3 loop: CASGPPGQNYEQYF. The CDR3 DNA sequence: TGTGCCAGCGGCCCTCCAGGTCAGAACTACGAGCAGTACTTC.

This clonotype was picked up a small number of times. J is TRBJ1-2 and V is TRBV7-9, with D unresolved. The CDR3 is 13 amino acids. The V gene's germline CDR1 is SEHNR and CDR2 FQNEAQ (reference sequence). Trimming shortened V by 6 bases and J by 0 bases, and 8 bases separated the two germline ends. CDR3 coding DNA: TGTGCCAGCAGTTCCTCTACTAACTATGGCTACACCTTC. As protein: CASSSSTNYGYTF.

J is TRBJ2-1 and V is TRBV20-1, with TRBD1 matching over 9 bases. From germline, CDR1 is DFQATT and CDR2 SNEGSKA (reference sequence). The CDR3 is 12 residues long. The J segment lost 12 bases and the V segment lost 4 bases, leaving 7 bases of the junction unmatched. The DNA of the CDR3 is TGCAGTGCTAAAAGGACAGGGGCAGGGCAGTTCTTC. Its translation: CSAKRTGAGQFF.

DNA for the CDR3: TGTGCCAGTAGCCAGAATGGGGCAGGAGGACAGATACGATATGGCTACACCTTC. Its translation: CASSQNGAGGQIRYGYTF. This chain uses TRBV19 with TRBJ1-2, with a weak D call TRBD1 (6 bases). The CDR3 extends over 18 amino acids. V was cut by 6 bases and J by 5 bases, with 28 bases left in between. Germline CDR1 LNHDA, CDR2 SQIVND (reference sequence).

This clonotype was seen a few times. The V call is TRBV28, the J call TRBJ2-7; D gene ambiguous. V gave up 5 bases and J gave up 1 base, with 12 bases separating them. Looked up from germline, CDR1 is MDHEN and CDR2 is SYDVKM. The CDR3 totals 14 residues. CDR3 coding DNA: TGTGCCAGCAGTCCAAGGCAGACTTCCTACGAGCAGTACTTC. As protein: CASSPRQTSYEQYF. Looking up the rest from reference TRBV28 and TRBJ2-7 gives the full variable domain: DVKVTQSSRYLVKRTGEKVFLECVQDMDHENMFWYRQDPGLGLRLIYFSYDVKMKEKGDIPEGYSVSREKKERFSLILESASTNQTSMYLCASSPRQTSYEQYFGPGTRLTVT.

This clonotype was found a few times. V gene TRBV19 combines with J gene TRBJ1-5; no reliable D call. Trimming took 7 bases from V and 2 from J, leaving 12 bases between them. This CDR3 spans 14 amino acids. Germline V gives CDR1 LNHDA, CDR2 SQIVND (reference sequence). The chain's CDR3 is CASTPDIRNQPQHF. The CDR3 coding sequence is TGTGCCAGTACCCCTGACATTCGCAATCAGCCCCAGCATTTT.